The next 2 T cell receptor beta chains were all read from a single sample in a study of control samples from healthy donors and cancer patients. Produced via immunoSEQ multiplex PCR; TCRdb's table is partial and in-frame only. The repertoire has 80,000 to 100,000 clones, roughly 90% of them found once; the top ten carry around 3%. Sequencing was carried out using blood. The source of these receptors is a human donor in good health. The donor label of this sample is uncertain.

The chain is built from TRBV30 and TRBJ1-4; the D gene is possibly TRBD1 (6 bases). The CDR3 is made up of 13 amino acids. V was cut by 1 base and J by 8 bases, with 11 bases left in between. The V gene's germline CDR1 is GTSNPN and CDR2 SVGIG (reference sequence). CDR3 bases: TGTGCCTGGAGTGCACAGGGTGAGGAAAAACTGTTTTTT. It yields the protein CAWSAQGEEKLFF.

This clone was seen once. V and J are TRBV28 and TRBJ2-3; D ambiguous. The CDR3 has 12 residues. The germline V and J ends were trimmed by 7 bases and 0 bases, with 5 bases remaining between them. Germline lookup yields CDR1 MDHEN and CDR2 SYDVKM. CDR3 nucleotides: TGTGCCAGCACGAGGAGCACAGATACGCAGTATTTT. It translates to CASTRSTDTQYF.